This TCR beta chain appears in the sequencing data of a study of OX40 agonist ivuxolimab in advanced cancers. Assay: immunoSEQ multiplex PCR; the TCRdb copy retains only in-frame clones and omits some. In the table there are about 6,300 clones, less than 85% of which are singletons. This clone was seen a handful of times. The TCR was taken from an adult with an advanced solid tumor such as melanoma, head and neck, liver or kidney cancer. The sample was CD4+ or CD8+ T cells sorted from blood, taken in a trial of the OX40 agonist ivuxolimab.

The CDR3 is CASSLGQGNSPLHF. The CDR3 DNA follows: TGTGCCAGCAGTCTGGGACAGGGAAATTCACCCCTCCACTTT. The rearrangement links TRBV6-5 to TRBJ1-6, with 9 positions matching TRBD1. J gave up 7 bases and V 5 bases, and 3 bases lay outside the gene matches. The germline V gene has CDR1 MNHEY and CDR2 SVGAGI. The CDR3 loop spans 14 amino acids.